The 3 T cell receptor beta chains below all came from one sample that was sequenced in a study of PD-L1 blockade in urothelial cancer. Profiled with immunoSEQ multiplex PCR; TCRdb holds only in-frame clones, not every one. The table lists under 100,000 clones, 82% of them singletons. This sample comprised PBMCs, obtained around atezolizumab (anti-PD-L1) treatment. These receptors were taken from a man aged 70-80 years with urothelial cancer.

J is TRBJ2-7 and V is TRBV9; the D is unclear. This CDR3 spans 15 amino acids. With 0 bases removed from V and 6 bases from J, the gap between germline ends came to 16 bases. Germline values: CDR1 SGDLS, CDR2 YYNGEE. DNA for the CDR3: TGTGCCAGCAGCGTAGACGGTGACCGAGAGGCCGAGCAGTACTTC. As protein: CASSVDGDREAEQYF.

The chain carries TRBV19 and TRBJ1-3, with D hard to call. CDR1 is LNHDA, CDR2 SQIVND, per germline (reference sequence). Trimming pared 5 bases from V and 4 bases from J, leaving 15 bases between. This CDR3 region has 15 residues. The CDR3 loop is CASSSSASGGNTIYF. The CDR3 DNA is TGTGCCAGTAGTTCATCGGCTAGTGGAGGAAACACCATATATTTT.

The chain is built from TRBV4-3 and TRBJ2-5, with 10 bases fitting TRBD2. The V gene's germline CDR1 is LGHNA and CDR2 YSLEER. The CDR3 is 15 amino acids. V was clipped by 5 bases and J by 5 bases; unmatched bases: 8. This CDR3 reads CASSRTSGTRETQYF. CDR3 nucleotides: TGCGCCAGCAGCAGAACTAGCGGGACTAGGGAGACCCAGTACTTC.